This TCR beta chain was retrieved from a study of breast tumors, draining lymph nodes, adjacent tissues. The study, taken as a whole, reports: That most tumor T cells come from lymph nodes remained unproven. Data fit most tumor T cells coming from lymph node, expanding in tumor. Compared with lymph nodes, tumors were less diverse; compared with nontumor tissue, more.

This clonotype came up many times. The antigen remains undetermined. The lymph nodes were axillary draining lymph nodes from breast cancer patients. TCRdb re-called the multiplex PCR reads with MiXCR, one entry per CDR3 protein. This sample has approximately 130,000 distinct CDR3 sequences, with approximately 20% found just once. The germline V and J ends were trimmed by 2 bases and 3 bases, with 8 bases remaining between them. Germline values: CDR1 MNHEY, CDR2 SVGEGT. The CDR3 contains 13 residues. V gene TRBV6-2 or TRBV6-3 combines with J gene TRBJ2-7; D remains unclear. The receptor was isolated from a female donor with breast cancer. Some clones in this sample may be carry-over from other donors' samples. Material for sequencing was axillary lymph node tissue. The CDR3 spells CASSYQKVYEQYF. In nucleotides, the CDR3 is TGTGCCAGCAGTTACCAAAAGGTCTACGAGCAGTACTTC.